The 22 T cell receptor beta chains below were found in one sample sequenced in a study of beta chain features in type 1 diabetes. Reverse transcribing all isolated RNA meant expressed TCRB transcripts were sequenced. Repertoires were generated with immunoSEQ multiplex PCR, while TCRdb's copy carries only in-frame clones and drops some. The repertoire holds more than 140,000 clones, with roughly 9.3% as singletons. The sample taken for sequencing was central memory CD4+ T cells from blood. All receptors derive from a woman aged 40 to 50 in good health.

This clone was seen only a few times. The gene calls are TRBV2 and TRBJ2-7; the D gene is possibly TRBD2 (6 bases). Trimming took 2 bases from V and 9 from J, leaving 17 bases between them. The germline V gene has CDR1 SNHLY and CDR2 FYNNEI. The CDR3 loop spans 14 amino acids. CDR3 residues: CASSEPYPRDWQYF. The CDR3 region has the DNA TGTGCCAGCAGTGAACCCTATCCCCGGGACTGGCAGTACTTC. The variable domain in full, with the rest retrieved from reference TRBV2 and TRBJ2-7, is EPEVTQTPSHQVTQMGQEVILRCVPISNHLYFYWYRQILGQKVEFLVSFYNNEISEKSEIFDDQFSVERPDGSNFTLKIRSTKLEDSAMYFCASSEPYPRDWQYFGPGTRLTVT.

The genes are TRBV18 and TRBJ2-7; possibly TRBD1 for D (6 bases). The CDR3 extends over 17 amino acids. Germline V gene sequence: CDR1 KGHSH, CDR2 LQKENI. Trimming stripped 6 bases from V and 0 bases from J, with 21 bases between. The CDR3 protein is CASSQLAPTGHSYEQYF. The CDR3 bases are TGTGCCAGCTCCCAACTTGCCCCGACAGGACACTCCTACGAGCAGTACTTC.

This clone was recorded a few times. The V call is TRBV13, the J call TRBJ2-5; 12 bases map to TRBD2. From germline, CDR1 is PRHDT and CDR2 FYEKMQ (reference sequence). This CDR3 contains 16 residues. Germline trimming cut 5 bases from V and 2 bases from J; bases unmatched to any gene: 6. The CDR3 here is CASSPGTSGQQETQYF. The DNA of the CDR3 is TGTGCCAGCAGCCCCGGGACTAGCGGGCAACAAGAGACCCAGTACTTC.

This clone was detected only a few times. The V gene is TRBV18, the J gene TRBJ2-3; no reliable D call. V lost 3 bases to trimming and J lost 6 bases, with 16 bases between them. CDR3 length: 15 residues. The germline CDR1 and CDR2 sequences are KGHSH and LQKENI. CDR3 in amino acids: CASSPFEDSADTQYF. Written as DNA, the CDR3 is TGTGCCAGCTCACCGTTTGAGGATTCGGCCGATACGCAGTATTTT. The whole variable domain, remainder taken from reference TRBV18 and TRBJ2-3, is NAGVMQNPRHLVRRRGQEARLRCSPMKGHSHVYWYRQLPEEGLKFMVYLQKENIIDESGMPKERFSAEFPKEGPSILRIQQVVRGDSAAYFCASSPFEDSADTQYFGPGTRLTVL.

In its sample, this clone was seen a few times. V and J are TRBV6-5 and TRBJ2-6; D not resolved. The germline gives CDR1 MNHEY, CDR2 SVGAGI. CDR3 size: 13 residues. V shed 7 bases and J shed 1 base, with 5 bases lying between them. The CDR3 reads CASILSGANVLTF. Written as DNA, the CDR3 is TGTGCCAGCATCCTATCTGGGGCCAACGTCCTGACTTTC.

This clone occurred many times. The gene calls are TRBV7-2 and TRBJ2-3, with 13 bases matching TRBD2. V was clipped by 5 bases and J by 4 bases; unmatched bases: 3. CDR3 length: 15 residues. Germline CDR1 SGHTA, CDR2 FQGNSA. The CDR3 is CASSQGLAGPDTQYF. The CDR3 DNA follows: TGTGCCAGCAGCCAGGGACTAGCGGGGCCAGATACGCAGTATTTT.

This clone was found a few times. CDR3 DNA: TGTGCCAGCAGACAAGGCGGGTACGAGCAGTACTTC. Amino acids: CASRQGGYEQYF. The V gene is TRBV27, the J gene TRBJ2-7; D may be TRBD2 (5 bases). V lost 6 bases to trimming and J lost 4 bases, with 10 bases between them. The CDR3 consists of 12 residues. Germline V CDR1 and CDR2: MNHEY, SMNVEV (reference sequence).

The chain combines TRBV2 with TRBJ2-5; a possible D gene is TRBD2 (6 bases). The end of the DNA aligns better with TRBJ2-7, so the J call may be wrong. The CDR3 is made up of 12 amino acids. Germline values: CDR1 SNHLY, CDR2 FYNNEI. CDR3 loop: CASAGGFYEQYF. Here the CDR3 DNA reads TGTGCCAGCGCCGGGGGTTTCTACGAGCAGTACTTC.

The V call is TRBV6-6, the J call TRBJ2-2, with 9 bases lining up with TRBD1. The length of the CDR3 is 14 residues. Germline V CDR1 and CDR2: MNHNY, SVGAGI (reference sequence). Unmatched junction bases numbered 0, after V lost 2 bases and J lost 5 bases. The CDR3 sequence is CASSYGTGTGELFF. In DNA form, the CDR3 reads TGTGCCAGCAGTTACGGGACAGGGACCGGGGAGCTGTTTTTT.

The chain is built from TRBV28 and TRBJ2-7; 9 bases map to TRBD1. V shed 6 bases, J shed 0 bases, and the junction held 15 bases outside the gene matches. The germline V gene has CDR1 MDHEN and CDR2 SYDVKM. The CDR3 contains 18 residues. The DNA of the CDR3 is TGTGCCAGCAGGACAAATTGGGTCACAGGGGGCGCCTCCTACGAGCAGTACTTC. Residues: CASRTNWVTGGASYEQYF.

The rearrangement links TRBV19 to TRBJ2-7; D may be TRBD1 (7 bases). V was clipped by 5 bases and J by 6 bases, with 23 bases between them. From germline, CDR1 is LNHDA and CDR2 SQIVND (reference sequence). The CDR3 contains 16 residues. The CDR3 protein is CASSGRQGTLAREQYF. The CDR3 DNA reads TGTGCCAGTAGTGGACGACAGGGTACTCTAGCGCGCGAGCAGTACTTC.

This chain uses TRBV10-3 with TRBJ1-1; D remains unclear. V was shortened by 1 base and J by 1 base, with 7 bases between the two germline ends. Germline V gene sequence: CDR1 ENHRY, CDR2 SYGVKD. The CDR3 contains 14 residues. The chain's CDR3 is CAISEYPGNTEAFF. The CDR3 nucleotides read TGTGCCATCAGTGAGTACCCAGGGAACACTGAAGCTTTCTTT.

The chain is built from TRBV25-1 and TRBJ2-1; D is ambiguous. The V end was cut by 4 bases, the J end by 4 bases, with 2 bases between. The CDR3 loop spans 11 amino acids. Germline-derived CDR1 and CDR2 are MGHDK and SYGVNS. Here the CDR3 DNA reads TGTGCCAGCAGTGTATACAATGAGCAGTTCTTC. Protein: CASSVYNEQFF.

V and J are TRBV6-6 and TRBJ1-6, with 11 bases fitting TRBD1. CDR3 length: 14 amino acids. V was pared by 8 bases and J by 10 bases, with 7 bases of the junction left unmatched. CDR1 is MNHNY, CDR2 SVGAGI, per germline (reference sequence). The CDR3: CASRTGQGDSPLHF. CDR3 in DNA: TGTGCCAGCCGTACGGGACAGGGGGACTCACCCCTCCACTTT.

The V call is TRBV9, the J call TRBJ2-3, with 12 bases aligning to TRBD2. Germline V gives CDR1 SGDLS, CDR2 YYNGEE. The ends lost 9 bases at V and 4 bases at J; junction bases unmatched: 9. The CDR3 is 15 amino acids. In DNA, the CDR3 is TGTGCCACCTCTAGCGGGGGGGCCAGCGCAGATACGCAGTATTTT. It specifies CATSSGGASADTQYF. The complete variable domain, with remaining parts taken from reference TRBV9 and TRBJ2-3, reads DSGVTQTPKHLITATGQRVTLRCSPRSGDLSVYWYQQSLDQGLQFLIQYYNGEERAKGNILERFSAQQFPDLHSELNLSSLELGDSALYFCATSSGGASADTQYFGPGTRLTVL.

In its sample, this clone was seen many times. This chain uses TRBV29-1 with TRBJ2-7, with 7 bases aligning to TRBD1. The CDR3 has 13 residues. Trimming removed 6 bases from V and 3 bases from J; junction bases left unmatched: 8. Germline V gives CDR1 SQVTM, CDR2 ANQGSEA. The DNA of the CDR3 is TGCAGCGTAACCGGGACAGCTAACTACGAGCAGTACTTC. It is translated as CSVTGTANYEQYF.

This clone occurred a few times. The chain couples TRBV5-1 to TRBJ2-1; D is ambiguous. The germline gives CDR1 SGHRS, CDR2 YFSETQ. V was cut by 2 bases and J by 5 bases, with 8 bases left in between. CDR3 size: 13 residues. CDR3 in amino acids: CASSFNLDNEQFF. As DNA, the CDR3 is TGCGCCAGCAGCTTTAACCTAGACAATGAGCAGTTCTTC.

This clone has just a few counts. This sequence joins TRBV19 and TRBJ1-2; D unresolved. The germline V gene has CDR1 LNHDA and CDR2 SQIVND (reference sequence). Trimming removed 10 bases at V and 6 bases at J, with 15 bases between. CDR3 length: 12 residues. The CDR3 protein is CATLVRRDGYTF. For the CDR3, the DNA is TGTGCCACATTAGTTCGCCGGGATGGCTACACCTTC. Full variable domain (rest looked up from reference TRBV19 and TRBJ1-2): DGGITQSPKYLFRKEGQNVTLSCEQNLNHDAMYWYRQDPGQGLRLIYYSQIVNDFQKGDIAEGYSVSREKKESFPLTVTSAQKNPTAFYLCATLVRRDGYTFGSGTRLTVV.

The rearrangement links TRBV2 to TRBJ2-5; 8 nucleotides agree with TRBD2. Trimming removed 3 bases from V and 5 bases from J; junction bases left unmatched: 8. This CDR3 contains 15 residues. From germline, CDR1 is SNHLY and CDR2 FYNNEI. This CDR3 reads CASSDRGGPAETQYF. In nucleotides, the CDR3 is TGTGCCAGCAGTGACCGGGGGGGCCCTGCGGAGACCCAGTACTTC.

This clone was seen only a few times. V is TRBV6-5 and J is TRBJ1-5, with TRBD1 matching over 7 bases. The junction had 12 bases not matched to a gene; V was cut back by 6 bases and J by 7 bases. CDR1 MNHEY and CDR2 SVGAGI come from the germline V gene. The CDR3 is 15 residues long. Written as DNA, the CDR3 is TGTGCCAGCAGATGGGGGCGACAGGGAGGACAGCCCCAGCATTTT. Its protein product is CASRWGRQGGQPQHF.

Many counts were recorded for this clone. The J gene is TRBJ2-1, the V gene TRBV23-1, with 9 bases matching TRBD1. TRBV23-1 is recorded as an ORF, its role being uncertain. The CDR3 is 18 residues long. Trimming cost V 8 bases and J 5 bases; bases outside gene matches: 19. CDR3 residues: CASPSLRDGTGLHNEQFF. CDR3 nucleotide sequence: TGCGCCAGCCCATCTCTGAGAGACGGGACAGGGCTTCACAATGAGCAGTTCTTC.

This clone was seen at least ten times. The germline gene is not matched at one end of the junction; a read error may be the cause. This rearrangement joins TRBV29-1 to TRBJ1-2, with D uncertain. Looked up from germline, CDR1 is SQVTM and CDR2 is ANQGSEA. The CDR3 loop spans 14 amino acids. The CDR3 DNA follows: TGCAGCGCTGAAGGCCGGGGAGCCAACTATGGCTACACCTTC. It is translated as CSAEGRGANYGYTF. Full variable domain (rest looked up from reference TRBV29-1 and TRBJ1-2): SAVISQKPSRDICQRGTSLTIQCQVDSQVTMMFWYRQQPGQSLTLIATANQGSEATYESGFVIDKFPISRPNLTFSTLTVSNMSPEDSSIYLCSAEGRGANYGYTFGSGTRLTVV.